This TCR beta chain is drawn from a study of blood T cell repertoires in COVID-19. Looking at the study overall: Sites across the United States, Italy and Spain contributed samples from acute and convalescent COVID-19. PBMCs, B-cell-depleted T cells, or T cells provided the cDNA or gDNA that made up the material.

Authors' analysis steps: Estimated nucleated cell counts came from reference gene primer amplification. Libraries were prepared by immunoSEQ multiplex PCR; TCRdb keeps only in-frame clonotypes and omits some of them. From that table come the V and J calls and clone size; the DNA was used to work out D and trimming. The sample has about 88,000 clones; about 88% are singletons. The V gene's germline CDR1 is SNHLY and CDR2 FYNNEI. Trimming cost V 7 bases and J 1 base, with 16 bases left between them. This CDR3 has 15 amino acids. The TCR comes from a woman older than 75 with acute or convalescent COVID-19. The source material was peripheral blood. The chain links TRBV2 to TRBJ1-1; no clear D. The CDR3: CASTPSRGENTEAFF. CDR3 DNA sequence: TGTGCCAGCACCCCCTCCCGGGGAGAGAACACTGAAGCTTTCTTT.